This entry lists 11 T cell receptor beta chains sequenced from one sample in a study of blood T cell repertoires in COVID-19 (dated by TCRdb to about 2020). Library creation used the immunoSEQ multiplex PCR assay. TCRdb's version of the immuneACCESS table is confined to in-frame rearrangements and falls short of the full clone set. An unresolved V gene accounts for under half of the shortfall where checked; the remainder is of unknown origin. This sample is represented by 110,000 to 150,000 clones; around 79% of them were singletons. The ten top clones hold approximately 3.6% of the sample. Sequenced input: peripheral blood. The receptors originated from a man in his 60s with acute or convalescent COVID-19.

This chain joins TRBV6-5 and TRBJ2-7; 9 nucleotides agree with TRBD1. Unmatched junction bases numbered 9, after V lost 6 bases and J lost 3 bases. The CDR3 length is 15 residues. Per the germline V gene, CDR1 is MNHEY and CDR2 is SVGAGI. CDR3 nucleotide sequence: TGTGCCAGCAGGGTGTGGGGGACAGGGAACTACGAGCAGTACTTC. It is translated as CASRVWGTGNYEQYF.

The V gene is TRBV18, the J gene TRBJ2-6, with 14 bases aligning to TRBD2. The germline gives CDR1 KGHSH, CDR2 LQKENI. This CDR3 has 21 amino acids. V dropped 3 bases and J dropped 0; count of bases not matched to a gene: 10. The DNA for the CDR3 is TGTGCCAGCTCACCCTTTAGGACTAGCGGGAGGACGCGCTCTGGGGCCAACGTCCTGACTTTC. Encoded protein: CASSPFRTSGRTRSGANVLTF.

This clone occurred a few times. This chain uses TRBV5-7 with TRBJ1-5; TRBD1 matches at 12 bases. TRBV5-7 is filed as an ORF, its function uncertain. This CDR3 contains 16 residues. The ends lost 6 bases at V and 3 bases at J; junction bases unmatched: 7. Written as DNA, the CDR3 is TGTGCCAGCAATCCCCGGGACAGGGGGCACAATCAGCCCCAGCATTTT. Protein sequence: CASNPRDRGHNQPQHF.

This clone was picked up a small number of times. This chain connects TRBV2 to TRBJ2-7; D not resolved. Trimming took off 7 bases at V and 4 bases at J, with 11 bases between the two ends. Looked up from germline, CDR1 is SNHLY and CDR2 is FYNNEI. The CDR3 is 12 residues long. CDR3 nucleotides: TGTGCCAGCAAGCAGGCCCCGTACGAGCAGTACTTC. Protein sequence: CASKQAPYEQYF.

The chain uses TRBV12-2 and TRBJ2-1; the table's D gene call, TRBD2, was not cross checked with the DNA. TRBV12-2 is annotated as a pseudogene. The CDR3 sequence is 16 residues long. In DNA, the CDR3 is TGTGCAAGTCGCTTTCGCCTAGCGGGAGAAATAAATGAGCAGTTCTTC. Encoded protein: CASRFRLAGEINEQFF.

The rearrangement uses TRBV20-1 and TRBJ2-2; D gene ambiguous. The germline V and J ends were trimmed by 2 bases and 9 bases, with 7 bases remaining between them. CDR3 length: 11 residues. Germline lookup yields CDR1 DFQATT and CDR2 SNEGSKA (reference sequence). This chain's CDR3 is CSARSPRELFF. The CDR3 bases are TGCAGTGCTAGAAGCCCGCGGGAGCTGTTTTTT.

The V and J genes are TRBV18 and TRBJ1-2; weak D call: TRBD1 (5 bases). The CDR3 spans 14 residues. Germline-derived CDR1 and CDR2 are KGHSH and LQKENI. With 3 bases removed from V and 4 bases from J, the gap between germline ends came to 12 bases. CDR3 nucleotides: TGTGCCAGCTCACCGGGGCAGCAATTCTATGGCTACACCTTC. It yields the protein CASSPGQQFYGYTF.

The chain links TRBV6-5 to TRBJ1-2; D perhaps matches TRBD1 (5 bases). This CDR3 comprises 11 residues. Germline CDR1 reads MNHEY; CDR2 reads SVGAGI. Trimming removed 5 bases at V and 5 bases at J, with 6 bases between. For the CDR3, the DNA is TGTGCCAGCAGTCGACAGTATGGCTACACCTTC. Protein product: CASSRQYGYTF.

This clone was seen once. This rearrangement joins TRBV4-1 to TRBJ2-1; 16 nucleotides agree with TRBD2. In germline, CDR1 is MGHRA, CDR2 YSYEKL. This CDR3 contains 21 residues. V trimming: 0 bases; J trimming: 6 bases; junction bases outside the gene matches: 14. The DNA for the CDR3 is TGCGCCAGCAGCCAAGATCGCGGGACTAGCGGGAGGGCCTTAAGATCCAATGAGCAGTTCTTC. Translating it yields CASSQDRGTSGRALRSNEQFF.

The table lists this clone with a few counts. The CDR3 sequence is CASSRTSGIEQFF. The DNA of the CDR3 is TGTGCCAGCAGTCGGACTAGCGGGATCGAGCAGTTCTTC. The chain is built from TRBV12-3 or TRBV12-4 and TRBJ2-1; 12 bases agree with TRBD2. The J segment lost 10 bases and the V segment lost 5 bases, leaving 3 bases of the junction unmatched. CDR3 length equals 13 residues.

This clone was seen a single time. This sequence joins TRBV9 and TRBJ2-7, with 7 positions matching TRBD2. Germline lookup yields CDR1 SGDLS and CDR2 YYNGEE. The CDR3 totals 13 residues. V dropped 4 bases and J dropped 3; count of bases not matched to a gene: 4. The CDR3 loop is CASSPGEGYEQYF. For the CDR3, the DNA is TGTGCCAGCAGCCCGGGGGAGGGCTACGAGCAGTACTTC.